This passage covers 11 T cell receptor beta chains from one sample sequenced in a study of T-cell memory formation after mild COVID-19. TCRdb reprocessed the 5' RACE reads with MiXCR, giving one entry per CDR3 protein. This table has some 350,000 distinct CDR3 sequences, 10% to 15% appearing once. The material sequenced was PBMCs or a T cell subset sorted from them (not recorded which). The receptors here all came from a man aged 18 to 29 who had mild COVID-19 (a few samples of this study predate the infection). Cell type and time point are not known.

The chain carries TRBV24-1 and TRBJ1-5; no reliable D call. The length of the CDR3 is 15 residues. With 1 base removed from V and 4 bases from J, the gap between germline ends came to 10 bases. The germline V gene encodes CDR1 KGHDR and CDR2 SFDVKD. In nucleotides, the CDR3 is TGTGCCACCAGTGATTTCCGTGGACCAAATCAGCCCCAGCATTTT. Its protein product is CATSDFRGPNQPQHF.

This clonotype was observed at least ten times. CDR3 DNA: TGTGCCAGCAGTTACTCCCCGACAGACCCTACAGAGCAGTACTTC. This sequence encodes CASSYSPTDPTEQYF. The V gene is TRBV6-5, the J gene TRBJ2-7, with D perhaps TRBD1 (5 bases). Germline-derived CDR1 and CDR2 are MNHEY and SVGAGI. There are 15 residues in the CDR3. V lost 0 bases and J 7 bases, leaving 16 bases between the germline ends.

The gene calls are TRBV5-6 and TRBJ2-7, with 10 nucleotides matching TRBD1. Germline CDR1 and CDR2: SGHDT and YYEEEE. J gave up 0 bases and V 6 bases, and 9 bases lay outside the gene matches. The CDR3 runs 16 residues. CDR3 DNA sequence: TGTGCCAGCACTAAGGGACAGGGGCTTATCTCCTACGAGCAGTACTTC. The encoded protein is CASTKGQGLISYEQYF.

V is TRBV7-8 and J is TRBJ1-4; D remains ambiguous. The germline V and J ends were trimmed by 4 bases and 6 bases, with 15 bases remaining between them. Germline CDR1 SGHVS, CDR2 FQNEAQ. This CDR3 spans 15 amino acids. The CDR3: CASSSRMGIYEKLFF. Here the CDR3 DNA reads TGTGCCAGCAGCTCACGCATGGGCATTTATGAAAAACTGTTTTTT.

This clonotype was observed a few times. CDR3 residues: CASSSGYRDEQYF. The CDR3 nucleotides read TGCGCCAGCAGCTCTGGTTACAGGGACGAGCAGTACTTC. This rearrangement joins TRBV5-1 to TRBJ2-7; tentative D call: TRBD1 (6 bases). Trimming removed 3 bases at V and 5 bases at J, with 12 bases between. The CDR3 is 13 amino acids. CDR1 SGHRS and CDR2 YFSETQ come from the germline V gene.

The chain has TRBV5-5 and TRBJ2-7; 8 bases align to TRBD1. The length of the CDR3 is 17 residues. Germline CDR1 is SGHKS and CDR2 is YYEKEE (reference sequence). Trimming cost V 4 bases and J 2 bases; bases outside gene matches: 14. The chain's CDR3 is CASSPTGQGFAPYEQYV. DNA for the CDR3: TGTGCCAGCAGCCCAACCGGACAGGGCTTTGCCCCCTACGAGCAGTACGTC.

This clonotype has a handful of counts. CDR3 residues: CASSLTGLPSYEQYV. CDR3 bases: TGCGCCAGCAGCTTGACAGGTCTCCCATCCTACGAGCAGTACGTC. V and J are TRBV5-1 and TRBJ2-7, with D perhaps matching TRBD1 (5 bases). Trimming cost V 1 base and J 1 base, with 12 bases left between them. Germline CDR1 reads SGHRS; CDR2 reads YFSETQ. This CDR3 contains 15 residues.

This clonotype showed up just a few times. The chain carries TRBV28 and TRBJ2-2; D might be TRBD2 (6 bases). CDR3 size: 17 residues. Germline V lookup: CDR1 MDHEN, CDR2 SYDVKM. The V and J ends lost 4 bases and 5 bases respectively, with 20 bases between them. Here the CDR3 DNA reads TGTGCCAGCAGTTCCCTAGCGACGGGTACCGTGACCGGGGAGCTGTTTTTT. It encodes CASSSLATGTVTGELFF.

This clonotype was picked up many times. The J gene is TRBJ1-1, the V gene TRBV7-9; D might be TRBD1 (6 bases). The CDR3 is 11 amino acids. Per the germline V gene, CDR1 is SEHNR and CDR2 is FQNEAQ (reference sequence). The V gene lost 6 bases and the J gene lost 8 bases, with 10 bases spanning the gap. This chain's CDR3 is CASSLGGEAFF. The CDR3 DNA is TGTGCCAGCAGTCTAGGGGGGGAAGCTTTCTTT. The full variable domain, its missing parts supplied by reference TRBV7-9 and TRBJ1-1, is DTGVSQNPRHKITKRGQNVTFRCDPISEHNRLYWYRQTLGQGPEFLTYFQNEAQLEKSRLLSDRFSAERPKGSFSTLEIQRTEQGDSAMYLCASSLGGEAFFGQGTRLTVV.

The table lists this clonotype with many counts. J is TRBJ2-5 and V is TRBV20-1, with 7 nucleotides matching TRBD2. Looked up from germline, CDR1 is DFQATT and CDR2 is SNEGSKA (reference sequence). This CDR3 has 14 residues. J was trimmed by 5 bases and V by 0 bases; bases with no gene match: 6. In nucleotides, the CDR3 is TGCAGTGCTAGAGATGGGGGGGAGGGGGAGACCCAGTACTTC. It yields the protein CSARDGGEGETQYF.

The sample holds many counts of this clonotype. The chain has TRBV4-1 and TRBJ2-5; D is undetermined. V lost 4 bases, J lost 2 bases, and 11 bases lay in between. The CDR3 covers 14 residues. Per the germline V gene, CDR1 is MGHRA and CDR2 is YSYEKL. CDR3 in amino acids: CASSLYHLQETQYF. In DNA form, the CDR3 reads TGCGCCAGCAGCCTGTATCACTTGCAAGAGACCCAGTACTTC.